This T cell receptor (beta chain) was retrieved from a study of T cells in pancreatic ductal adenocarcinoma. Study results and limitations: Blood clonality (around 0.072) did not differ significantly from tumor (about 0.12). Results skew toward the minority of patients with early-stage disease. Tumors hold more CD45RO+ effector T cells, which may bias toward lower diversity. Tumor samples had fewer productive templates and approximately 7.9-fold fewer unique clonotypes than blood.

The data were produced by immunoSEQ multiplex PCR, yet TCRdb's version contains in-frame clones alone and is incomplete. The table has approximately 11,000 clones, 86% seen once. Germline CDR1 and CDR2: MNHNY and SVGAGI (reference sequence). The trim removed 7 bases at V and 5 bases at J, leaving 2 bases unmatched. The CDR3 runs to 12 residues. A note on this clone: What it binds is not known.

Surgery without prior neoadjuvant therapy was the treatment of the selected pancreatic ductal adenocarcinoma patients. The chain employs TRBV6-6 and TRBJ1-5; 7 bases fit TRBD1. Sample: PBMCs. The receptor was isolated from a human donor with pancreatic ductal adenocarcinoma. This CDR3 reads CASTGGYQPQHF. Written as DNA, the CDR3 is TGTGCCAGCACAGGGGGTTATCAGCCCCAGCATTTT.